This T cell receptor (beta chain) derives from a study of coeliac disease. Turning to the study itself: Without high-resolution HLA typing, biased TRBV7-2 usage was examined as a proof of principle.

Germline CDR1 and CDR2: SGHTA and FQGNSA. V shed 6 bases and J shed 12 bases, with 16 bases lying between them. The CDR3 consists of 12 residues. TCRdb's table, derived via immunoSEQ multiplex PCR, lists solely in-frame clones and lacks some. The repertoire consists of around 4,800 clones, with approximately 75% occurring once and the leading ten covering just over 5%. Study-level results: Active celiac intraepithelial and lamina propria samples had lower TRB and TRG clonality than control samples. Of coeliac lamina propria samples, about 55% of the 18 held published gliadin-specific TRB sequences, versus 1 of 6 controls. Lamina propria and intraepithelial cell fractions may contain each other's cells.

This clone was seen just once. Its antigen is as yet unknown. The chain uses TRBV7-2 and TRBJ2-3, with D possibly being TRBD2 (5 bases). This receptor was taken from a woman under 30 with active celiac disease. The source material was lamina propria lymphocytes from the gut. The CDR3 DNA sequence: TGTGCCAGCAGTTTCACCCGGGATGCACAGTATTTT. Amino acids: CASSFTRDAQYF.